These 11 T cell receptor beta chains came from one sample sequenced in a study of shared T cell receptors in the human thymus. Profiled with immunoSEQ multiplex PCR; TCRdb holds only in-frame clones, not every one. This sample has 600,000 to 900,000 clones, with 75% to 90% found just once. This sample also appeared in a second study, on human thymus T cells.

The material sequenced was thymocytes. These receptors originate from a girl in the first two years of life with a congenital heart defect.

J is TRBJ2-1 and V is TRBV25-1, with D hard to call. V dropped 4 bases and J dropped 4 bases, with 11 bases sitting between them. Germline CDR1 reads MGHDK; CDR2 reads SYGVNS. There are 14 residues in the CDR3. CDR3 residues: CASSGLGLYNEQFF. CDR3 nucleotide sequence: TGTGCCAGCAGTGGGTTGGGCCTTTACAATGAGCAGTTCTTC.

The J gene is TRBJ1-1, the V gene TRBV10-1, with D perhaps matching TRBD1 (5 bases). Germline-derived CDR1 and CDR2 are WNHNN and SYGVQD (reference sequence). This CDR3 region has 13 residues. The V and J ends lost 5 bases and 2 bases respectively, with 9 bases between them. The CDR3 coding sequence is TGCGCCAGCAGTCAGGGTTTAAACACTGAAGCTTTCTTT. Translating it yields CASSQGLNTEAFF.

V usage is TRBV19 and J usage is TRBJ1-5; D call uncertain. V was cut by 6 bases and J by 3 bases, with 6 bases left in between. The CDR3 runs to 12 residues. CDR1 is LNHDA, CDR2 SQIVND, per germline (reference sequence). DNA of the CDR3: TGTGCCAGTAGGTTCTCCAATCAGCCCCAGCATTTT. This gives the protein CASRFSNQPQHF.

The chain employs TRBV6-1 and TRBJ2-7, with 7 bases identical to TRBD1. The CDR3 runs to 15 residues. V dropped 9 bases and J dropped 3; count of bases not matched to a gene: 14. Germline CDR1 and CDR2: MNHNS and SASEGT. CDR3 residues: CASITGVVDYYEQYF. DNA for the CDR3: TGTGCCAGTATCACAGGGGTTGTGGATTACTACGAGCAGTACTTC.

The gene calls are TRBV10-2 and TRBJ2-7, with D possibly matching TRBD1 (6 bases). CDR1 is WSHSY, CDR2 SAAADI, per germline. V was cut by 5 bases and J by 2 bases, with 16 bases left in between. CDR3 length: 15 residues. Here the CDR3 DNA reads TGCGCCAGCAGTTCCGGGACACCGGAGGCCTACGAGCAGTACTTC. It translates to CASSSGTPEAYEQYF.

This rearrangement joins TRBV14 to TRBJ2-7; D may be TRBD2 (7 bases). V lost 0 bases, J lost 4 bases, and 16 bases lay in between. The CDR3 spans 16 residues. Germline assignment: CDR1 SGHDN and CDR2 FVKESK. The CDR3 nucleotides are TGTGCCAGCAGCCAAGATACCAGGGGAGGGTTGTACGAGCAGTACTTC. It encodes CASSQDTRGGLYEQYF.

The chain employs TRBV10-3 and TRBJ1-4; 8 bases fit TRBD1. The CDR3 loop spans 14 amino acids. Germline-derived CDR1 and CDR2 are ENHRY and SYGVKD. The ends lost 2 bases at V and 8 bases at J; junction bases unmatched: 4. The CDR3 region has the DNA TGTGCCATCAGTGAGGACAGGGGAGTCGAAAAACTGTTTTTT. Translation: CAISEDRGVEKLFF.

The rearrangement links TRBV4-1 to TRBJ2-5, with TRBD2 as a possible D gene (6 bases). The CDR3 has 16 amino acids. V lost 1 base to trimming and J lost 5 bases, with 17 bases between them. Germline CDR1 is MGHRA and CDR2 is YSYEKL. The CDR3 region has the DNA TGCGCCAGCAGCCAAGGTCTAGCGTCGGACGGTGAGACCCAGTACTTC. Encoded protein: CASSQGLASDGETQYF.

This rearrangement joins TRBV4-1 to TRBJ2-1; tentative D call: TRBD2 (5 bases). The CDR3 totals 15 residues. V was pared by 4 bases and J by 7 bases, with 17 bases between. Germline V gene data show CDR1 as MGHRA and CDR2 as YSYEKL. The DNA for the CDR3 is TGCGCCAGCAGCCCCCACTCGGGGAGACTGAATGAGCAGTTCTTC. It translates to CASSPHSGRLNEQFF.

This chain joins TRBV12-5 and TRBJ2-3, with D uncertain. V dropped 3 bases and J dropped 3 bases, with 10 bases sitting between them. The length of the CDR3 is 14 residues. Germline assignment: CDR1 LGHNT and CDR2 FRNRAP. The CDR3 reads CASGFYPQTDTQYF. CDR3 nucleotides: TGTGCTAGTGGTTTTTACCCACAAACAGATACGCAGTATTTT.

The chain combines TRBV5-4 with TRBJ2-1; 7 bases match TRBD1. The CDR3 runs to 16 residues. CDR1 and CDR2 (germline): SGHNT, YYREEE (reference sequence). V was pared by 2 bases and J by 3 bases, with 8 bases of the junction left unmatched. In nucleotides, the CDR3 is TGTGCCAGCAGCTTACCCGGGACAGTCAGCTACAATGAGCAGTTCTTC. Protein product: CASSLPGTVSYNEQFF.